These T cell receptor beta chains were read from a single sample in a study of cytomegalovirus exposure and HLA in healthy donors. Profiled with immunoSEQ multiplex PCR; TCRdb holds only in-frame clones, not every one. The sample shows fewer than 200,000 clones, 65% to 85% of them seen only once. Sequencing was performed on PBMCs. The receptors originated from a man aged 55 to 70 in good health and CMV-seronegative. Each CDR3 is given with its conserved first and last residue. A D gene is named only where the DNA matches it firmly. Clone size is given for some rows only: seen once, a few or many times, or a class if the clone is expanded.

clone size	V gene	J gene	D gene	CDR3 DNA	CDR3 protein
.	TRBV29-1	TRBJ1-4	.	TGCAGCGCCCAATTAGATGAAAAACTTTTTTTT	CSAQLDEKLFF
.	TRBV6-1	TRBJ2-7	.	TGTGCCAGCAATCCAGGGGCCTTCTACGAGCAGTACTTC	CASNPGAFYEQYF
.	TRBV25-1	TRBJ2-2	TRBD2	TGTGCCAGCAAGCGGGGCACCGGGGAGCTGTTTTTT	CASKRGTGELFF
.	TRBV6-1	TRBJ1-2	TRBD1	TGTGCCAGCAGCGAAAACAGGGGGGCGATCGGCTACACCTTC	CASSENRGAIGYTF
.	TRBV5-1	TRBJ2-3	.	TGCGCCAGCAGCTTGGGACATACTACAGATACGCAGTATTTT	CASSLGHTTDTQYF
.	TRBV18	TRBJ2-2	TRBD2	TGTGCCAGCTCAACCGGGACTAGCACCGGGGAGCTGTTTTTT	CASSTGTSTGELFF
.	TRBV30	TRBJ2-7	TRBD2	TGTGCCTGGAGTCCTCCTAGCGGGGTGCCCTACGAGCAGTACTTC	CAWSPPSGVPYEQYF
.	TRBV28	TRBJ2-5	TRBD2	TGTGCCAGCAGAGATGGGACTAGCGGAGGAGAGACCCAGTACTTC	CASRDGTSGGETQYF
.	TRBV19	TRBJ2-3	TRBD2	TGTGCCAGTAGTCTCCTAGCGGCTAGCACAGATACGCAGTATTTT	CASSLLAASTDTQYF
.	TRBV6-1	TRBJ2-1	TRBD1	TGTGCCAGTGGGGACAGCTACAATGAGCAGATCTTC	CASGDSYNEQIF
once	TRBV5-4	TRBJ1-1	TRBD1	TGTGCCAGCAGCTTGGCAAGAACAGGGGGCACTGAAGCTTTCTTT	CASSLARTGGTEAFF
.	TRBV27	TRBJ2-3	TRBD1	TGTGCCAGCAGTTTAACGGGACAGGGGGCAGATACGCAGTATTTT	CASSLTGQGADTQYF
once	TRBV5-6	TRBJ2-7	TRBD2	TGTGCCAGCAGCTTGCTCGGTGCGGGACTAGCTTACTCCTACGAGCAGTACTTC	CASSLLGAGLAYSYEQYF
.	TRBV7-9	TRBJ2-7	.	TGTGCCAGCAGCTTAGGCCAACAGGAGGGCTACGAGCAGTACTTC	CASSLGQQEGYEQYF
.	TRBV6-5	TRBJ1-2	.	TGTGCCAGCAGTCCCGGGGAGGGGACTGGCTACCCCTTC	CASSPGEGTGYPF
.	TRBV6-5	TRBJ2-5	TRBD1	TGTGCCAGCAGTTCCACAGGGGGTCCCCCGGGAGAGACCCAGTACTTC	CASSSTGGPPGETQYF
.	TRBV11-2	TRBJ1-1	.	TGTGCCAGCAGCTTACGACGGGGACGCCCAGGGGCGAACACTGAAGCTTTCTTT	CASSLRRGRPGANTEAFF
.	TRBV2	TRBJ2-3	TRBD1	TGTGCCAGCAGCCTGGGACAGACCACAGATACGCAGTATTTT	CASSLGQTTDTQYF
.	TRBV11-2	TRBJ2-7	TRBD1	TGTGCCAGCAGCTTAGTGGACAGGGTTGTCCACGAGCAGTACTTC	CASSLVDRVVHEQYF
.	TRBV18	TRBJ1-1	TRBD1	TGTGCCAGCTCATCCGGGACAGCTACGCGCCCTGAAGCTTTCTTT	CASSSGTATRPEAFF
.	TRBV5-1	TRBJ2-2	.	TGCGCCAGCAGTTTGCAAGGGGACACCGGGGAGCTGTTTTTT	CASSLQGDTGELFF
.	TRBV13	TRBJ2-7	TRBD2	TGTGCCAGCAGCTTCCAGCGGGAGGTAAGCTACGAGCAGTACTTC	CASSFQREVSYEQYF
.	TRBV5-4	TRBJ1-1	.	TGTGCCAGCAGCCGTCGGGGGGGTGGGACTGAAGCTTTCTTT	CASSRRGGGTEAFF
.	TRBV5-1	TRBJ2-1	.	TGCGCCAGCAGCTTGAGTGGTAAGGCAGGCAATGAGCAGTTCTTC	CASSLSGKAGNEQFF
.	TRBV7-2	TRBJ2-7	TRBD2	TGTGCCAGCAGTCAAAGGACTAGCCGCTCCTACGAGCAGTACTTC	CASSQRTSRSYEQYF
.	TRBV18	TRBJ2-7	TRBD2	TGTGCCAGCTCACCACCAGCTAGCGGGAACTACGGGCAGTACTTC	CASSPPASGNYGQYF
once	TRBV5-1	TRBJ1-1	.	TGCGCCAGCAGCCCGGGGGGATTGGGGCGTGAAGCTTTCTTT	CASSPGGLGREAFF
once	TRBV6-5	TRBJ1-1	TRBD1	TGTGCCAGCAGCACAGGGGACTTTTACACTGAAGCTTTCTTT	CASSTGDFYTEAFF
.	TRBV7-3	TRBJ1-5	TRBD1	TGTGCCAGCAGCTTTTGGGGACAGCAGGGTCAGCCCCAGCATTTT	CASSFWGQQGQPQHF
few	TRBV7-7	TRBJ2-1	TRBD2	TGTGCCAGCAGCTTATCTTTTTCAAGAATAGCGGGAGCGCTCTCCTACAATGAGCAGTTCTTC	CASSLSFSRIAGALSYNEQFF
.	TRBV14	TRBJ2-7	TRBD2	TGTGCCAGCAGCCTAAGCTTCGGACTAGGATCCTACGAGCAGTACTTC	CASSLSFGLGSYEQYF
.	TRBV7-3	TRBJ2-3	.	TGTGCCAGCAGCGGGACTACAGATACGCAGTATTTT	CASSGTTDTQYF
.	TRBV9	TRBJ2-3	.	TGTGCCAGCAGCGCGATAGCAGATACGCAGTATTTT	CASSAIADTQYF
.	TRBV2	TRBJ2-5	.	TGTGCCAGCAGAAACCGGGAGAGCCAAGAGACCCAGTACTTC	CASRNRESQETQYF
.	TRBV9	TRBJ2-1	.	TGTGCCAGCAGCAGCCGGAAACAGGGAAATGAGCAGTTCTTC	CASSSRKQGNEQFF
.	TRBV15	TRBJ2-1	TRBD2	TGTGCCACCAGCAGTGCACTAGCGGGAGTTACCAATGAGCAGTTCTTC	CATSSALAGVTNEQFF
.	TRBV7-8	TRBJ2-7	TRBD1	TGTGCCAGCAGCCCTACAACCGGGACAGGGGGCGCGGGGGAGCAGTACTTC	CASSPTTGTGGAGEQYF
.	TRBV30	TRBJ1-1	.	TGTGCCTGGAGTTCCCCAGACCCAAGGGGTGAAGCTTTCTTT	CAWSSPDPRGEAFF
.	TRBV7-6	TRBJ2-5	TRBD2	TGTGCCAGCAGCCAACGTAGCGGGGGGGCTTTTGAGACCCAGTACTTC	CASSQRSGGAFETQYF
.	TRBV4-3	TRBJ2-2	.	TGCGCCAGCAGCTACGACAAGGCCTCGAACACCGGGGAGCTGTTTTTT	CASSYDKASNTGELFF
.	TRBV19	TRBJ2-1	TRBD2	TGTGCCAGTAGTATGGGTGGACTAGCTATCTACAATGAGCAGTTCTTC	CASSMGGLAIYNEQFF
.	TRBV27	TRBJ1-5	.	TGTGCCAGCAGTAACCCAGGGGTGAACCAGCCCCAGCATTTT	CASSNPGVNQPQHF
.	TRBV6-1	TRBJ2-5	TRBD2	TGTGCCAGCAGTGACCGGGGGGTCCTTGAGACCCAGTACTTC	CASSDRGVLETQYF
.	TRBV30	TRBJ2-7	TRBD1	TGCGCCTGGAGACGGACAGGGAGGTACGAGCAGTACTTC	CAWRRTGRYEQYF
.	TRBV1	TRBJ2-7	.	TGCACCAGCAGCCCCACCGGGACTAGAGCCTCCTACGAGCAGTACTTC	CTSSPTGTRASYEQYF
once	TRBV29-1	TRBJ2-7	TRBD2	TGCAGCGTCGGACTAGTTCAATCCTACGAGCAGTACTTC	CSVGLVQSYEQYF
.	TRBV6-5	TRBJ2-5	.	TGTGCCACTCTCGGGGGAGAGACCCAGTACTTC	CATLGGETQYF
.	TRBV27	TRBJ1-5	.	TGTGCCAGCAGTCCGACTAATCAGCCCCAGCATTTT	CASSPTNQPQHF
.	TRBV19	TRBJ1-6	TRBD1	TGTGCCAGTAGGGCTGACAGGGGTTTTTCACCCCTCCACTTT	CASRADRGFSPLHF
.	TRBV10-1	TRBJ2-1	.	TGCGCCAGCTCTGGACTGGGGGCTAGCGGCCCTACGGAGTTCTTC	CASSGLGASGPTEFF
.	TRBV2	TRBJ2-5	TRBD2	TGTGCCAGCAGGAAGGAGGATAGCGGGGACCAAGAGACCCAGTACTTC	CASRKEDSGDQETQYF